This passage covers 5 T cell receptor beta chains from one sample sequenced in a study of blood T cell repertoires in COVID-19 (dated by TCRdb to the early 2020s). Libraries were constructed by the immunoSEQ multiplex PCR assay. The clones in this table, taken by TCRdb from immuneACCESS, are in-frame only. Not every clone is retained; where verified, under half of the shortfall comes from an unresolved V gene, and the cause of the rest is unknown. The sample contains over 55,000 clones, approximately 90% of them found a single time. The ten largest clones capture roughly 19% of the sample. Sequences were obtained from peripheral blood. These TCRs come from an elderly woman with acute or convalescent COVID-19.

The V and J genes are TRBV24-1 and TRBJ1-5; TRBD1 aligns across 10 bases. The CDR3 length is 12 residues. CDR1 and CDR2 (germline): KGHDR, SFDVKD. Trimming took 9 bases from V and 7 from J; bases not matched to a gene: 2. This CDR3 is CATGTGEQPQHF. CDR3 DNA sequence: TGTGCCACCGGGACAGGGGAGCAGCCCCAGCATTTT.

The chain has TRBV10-2 and TRBJ1-4; TRBD1 matches 8 bases. Germline CDR1 and CDR2: WSHSY and SAAADI. This CDR3 is built from 15 residues. Trimming removed 0 bases from V and 8 bases from J; junction bases left unmatched: 5. The CDR3 loop is CASSESRQGWEKLFF. The CDR3 DNA sequence: TGCGCCAGCAGTGAGTCCCGACAGGGGTGGGAAAAACTGTTTTTT.

The rearrangement links TRBV3-1 (or the pseudogene TRBV3-2) to TRBJ2-3; 9 bases match TRBD2. Germline CDR1 is LGHDT and CDR2 is YNNKEL (reference sequence). The junction had 8 bases not matched to a gene; V was cut back by 1 base and J by 6 bases. CDR3 length: 16 residues. The CDR3 reads CASSQGSGRTADTQYF. CDR3 DNA: TGTGCCAGCAGCCAAGGAAGCGGGAGGACCGCGGATACGCAGTATTTT.

The V gene is TRBV6-5, the J gene TRBJ2-1; TRBD1 aligns across 7 bases. Germline-derived CDR1 and CDR2 are MNHEY and SVGAGI. V trimming: 8 bases; J trimming: 4 bases; junction bases outside the gene matches: 11. This CDR3 is 15 amino acids long. The CDR3: CASRVQQGSYNEQFF. The CDR3 region has the DNA TGTGCCAGCCGGGTCCAACAGGGGTCATACAATGAGCAGTTCTTC.

The chain couples TRBV28 to TRBJ1-1, with TRBD1 as a possible D gene (5 bases). Germline loops: CDR1 MDHEN, CDR2 SYDVKM. Trimming removed 11 bases at V and 8 bases at J, with 12 bases between. The CDR3 sequence is 10 residues long. CDR3 sequence reads: CAAQGPEAFF. In DNA, the CDR3 is TGTGCCGCCCAGGGCCCGGAAGCTTTCTTT.